Listed below are T cell receptor beta chains from one sample, sequenced in a study of cytomegalovirus exposure and HLA in healthy donors. Profiled with immunoSEQ multiplex PCR; TCRdb holds only in-frame clones, not every one. The table has some 150,000 clones, about 82% seen once. The sequenced sample was PBMCs. The receptors come from a man aged 30 to 39 in good health and CMV-seronegative. Each CDR3 is given with its conserved first and last residue. The D gene is left open where the match is weak. Not all rows give a size; the values are once, few, many and, for expanded clones, a class.

clone size,J gene,D gene,V gene,CDR3 protein,CDR3 DNA
-,TRBJ2-3,TRBD2,TRBV29-1,CSVSAGETDTQYF,TGCAGCGTTTCAGCGGGAGAGACAGATACGCAGTATTTT
-,TRBJ1-2,-,TRBV2,CASRIQGYGYTF,TGTGCCAGCAGGATACAGGGTTATGGCTACACCTTC
few,TRBJ1-1,TRBD1,TRBV25-1,CASRPEGARTEAFF,TGTGCCAGCAGGCCTGAGGGGGCGCGCACTGAAGCTTTCTTT
-,TRBJ2-7,TRBD2,TRBV28,CASSLGDHGTKRGAYEQYF,TGTGCCAGCAGTTTGGGGGACCACGGGACTAAGCGGGGTGCGTACGAGCAGTACTTC
-,TRBJ2-5,TRBD2,TRBV5-1,CASSKGLAFSETQYF,TGCGCCAGCAGCAAGGGACTAGCTTTCTCAGAGACCCAGTACTTC
-,TRBJ1-4,TRBD1,TRBV27,CASAKQGANEKLFF,TGTGCCAGCGCAAAACAGGGGGCGAATGAAAAACTGTTTTTT
few,TRBJ2-5,TRBD2,TRBV2,CASRYGTSGPETQYF,TGTGCCAGCAGATACGGGACTAGCGGACCCGAGACCCAGTACTTC
-,TRBJ2-1,TRBD1,TRBV5-1,CASAGQGFYNEQFF,TGCGCCAGCGCGGGACAGGGATTTTACAATGAGCAGTTCTTC
-,TRBJ1-5,-,TRBV19,CATGRGTGHRGNQPQHF,TGTGCCACCGGTCGTGGCACAGGACACCGCGGCAATCAGCCCCAGCATTTT
-,TRBJ2-2,TRBD1,TRBV27,CASSSRLSTGTGVSGELFF,TGTGCCAGCAGTTCTAGATTGTCCACCGGGACAGGGGTATCCGGGGAGCTGTTTTTT
-,TRBJ1-5,-,TRBV7-6,CASSLGGLSNQPQNF,TGTGCCAGCAGCTTAGGGGGGCTAAGTAATCAGCCCCAGAATTTT
-,TRBJ1-2,TRBD1,TRBV6-5,CASTTRTGGPYGYTF,TGTGCCAGCACCACTAGGACAGGGGGCCCCTATGGCTACACCTTC
-,TRBJ2-5,TRBD1,TRBV4-1,CASSSTGMETQYF,TGCGCCAGCAGCTCGACAGGGATGGAGACCCAGTACTTC
-,TRBJ2-2,TRBD2,TRBV6-4,CASSDSLAGGPGELFF,TGTGCCAGCAGTGACTCACTAGCGGGAGGCCCCGGGGAGCTGTTTTTT
-,TRBJ1-1,-,TRBV5-1,CASSLKGENTEAFF,TGCGCCAGCAGCTTGAAGGGGGAAAACACTGAAGCTTTCTTT
-,TRBJ2-7,-,TRBV2,CASSEGPTRSYEQYF,TGTGCCAGCAGTGAAGGGCCAACCAGGTCCTACGAGCAGTACTTC
-,TRBJ2-2,TRBD2,TRBV4-2,CASSQAYGGANTGELFF,TGTGCCAGCAGCCAAGCTTACGGGGGGGCGAACACCGGGGAGCTGTTTTTT
once,TRBJ2-7,-,TRBV5-1,CASSFQGSYEQYF,TGCGCCAGCAGCTTCCAGGGATCCTACGAGCAGTACTTC
-,TRBJ1-1,TRBD1,TRBV28,CASSVQGAAEAFF,TGTGCCAGCAGCGTACAGGGGGCAGCTGAAGCTTTCTTT
-,TRBJ1-4,TRBD1,TRBV11-2,CASSLARQGATNEKLFF,TGTGCCAGCAGCTTGGCCAGACAGGGCGCAACTAATGAAAAACTGTTTTTT
-,TRBJ1-2,TRBD1,TRBV28,CASTLGQGFVARGYTF,TGTGCCAGCACCCTGGGACAGGGGTTTGTCGCGCGTGGCTACACCTTC
-,TRBJ1-2,-,TRBV13,CASSSQGFNYGYTF,TGTGCCAGCAGCTCCCAGGGGTTTAACTATGGCTACACCTTC
once,TRBJ2-1,TRBD1,TRBV6-5,CASSRGQGYNEQFF,TGTGCCAGCAGTCGAGGACAGGGGTACAATGAGCAGTTCTTC
-,TRBJ1-5,TRBD1,TRBV2,CASSLGTGGFVPQHF,TGTGCCAGCAGTTTGGGGACAGGTGGATTCGTGCCCCAGCATTTT
-,TRBJ2-1,-,TRBV7-9,CASSDSGEEQFF,TGTGCCAGCAGCGATTCAGGGGAGGAGCAGTTCTTC
-,TRBJ2-5,TRBD1,TRBV2,CASSELAGGETQYF,TGTGCCAGCAGTGAATTGGCAGGGGGCGAGACCCAGTACTTC
-,TRBJ1-4,-,TRBV15,CATSREAGNEKLFF,TGTGCCACCAGCAGAGAAGCAGGGAATGAAAAACTGTTTTTT
few,TRBJ2-6,TRBD1,TRBV10-1,CASSESTGGPGANVLTF,TGCGCCAGCAGTGAGTCGACAGGGGGGCCTGGGGCCAACGTCCTGACTTTC
-,TRBJ2-7,-,TRBV5-6,CASSTFPTPREQYF,TGTGCCAGCAGCACATTCCCGACACCTCGGGAGCAGTACTTC
once,TRBJ2-3,-,TRBV28,CASSFISSTDTQYF,TGTGCCAGCAGTTTTATCAGTAGCACAGATACGCAGTATTTT
-,TRBJ1-2,-,TRBV7-9,CASSDTGFNYGYTF,TGTGCCAGCTCCGACACAGGCTTCAACTATGGCTACACCTTC
-,TRBJ2-7,-,TRBV6-9,CASTVVGSEQYF,TGTGCCAGCACGGTTGTGGGGAGTGAGCAGTACTTC
-,TRBJ2-7,TRBD1,TRBV11-2,CASSLGTGYEQYF,TGTGCCAGCAGCTTAGGGACAGGGTACGAGCAGTACTTC
-,TRBJ2-5,-,TRBV19,CASSMQGGETQYF,TGTGCCAGTAGTATGCAGGGAGGCGAGACCCAGTACTTC
few,TRBJ2-2,-,TRBV7-9,CASSSLIRAGELFF,TGTGCCAGCAGCTCCCTCATACGGGCCGGGGAGCTGTTTTTT
-,TRBJ2-5,TRBD2,TRBV6-1,CASSVLAGGAETQYF,TGTGCCAGCAGTGTTCTAGCGGGGGGAGCCGAGACCCAGTACTTC
-,TRBJ1-5,-,TRBV2,CASGVGTLNQPQHF,TGTGCCAGCGGGGTCGGGACACTGAATCAGCCCCAGCATTTT
-,TRBJ2-7,-,TRBV19,CASSMGRRTKPYEQYF,TGTGCCAGTAGTATGGGCCGGAGGACCAAACCCTACGAGCAGTACTTC
once,TRBJ1-3,-,TRBV2,CASSDQGNTIYF,TGTGCCAGCAGTGATCAAGGAAACACCATATATTTT
once,TRBJ1-1,-,TRBV5-4,CASSQQGGNTEAFF,TGTGCCAGCAGCCAGCAGGGTGGAAACACTGAAGCTTTCTTT
-,TRBJ2-3,-,TRBV7-2,CASSLSSTDTQYF,TGTGCCAGCAGCTTAAGCAGCACAGATACGCAGTATTTT
few,TRBJ2-7,TRBD1,TRBV4-1,CASSHRDSSYEQYF,TGCGCCAGCAGCCATCGGGACAGCAGCTACGAGCAGTACTTC